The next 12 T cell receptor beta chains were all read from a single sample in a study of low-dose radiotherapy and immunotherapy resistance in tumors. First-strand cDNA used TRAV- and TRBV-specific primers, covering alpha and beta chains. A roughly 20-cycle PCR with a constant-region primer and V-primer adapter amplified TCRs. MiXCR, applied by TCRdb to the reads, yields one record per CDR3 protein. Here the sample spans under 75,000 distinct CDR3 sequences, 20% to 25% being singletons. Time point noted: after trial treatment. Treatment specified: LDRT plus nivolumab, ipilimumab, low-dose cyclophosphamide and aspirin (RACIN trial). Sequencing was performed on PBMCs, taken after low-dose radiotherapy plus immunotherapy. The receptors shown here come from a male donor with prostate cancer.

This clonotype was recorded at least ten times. The CDR3 spells CASRLHYGNFRSYTF. CDR3 nucleotides: TGTGCAAGTCGCCTACACTATGGCAATTTTAGGAGCTACACCTTC. This chain uses TRBV12-2 with TRBJ1-2. TRBV12-2 counts as a pseudogene. This CDR3 has 15 residues.

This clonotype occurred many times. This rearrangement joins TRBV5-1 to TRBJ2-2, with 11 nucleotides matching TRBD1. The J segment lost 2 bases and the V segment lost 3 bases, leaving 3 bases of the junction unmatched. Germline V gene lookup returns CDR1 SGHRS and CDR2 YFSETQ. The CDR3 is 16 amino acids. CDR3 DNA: TGCGCCAGCAGCTCGGACAGGGGGCTCAACACCGGGGAGCTGTTTTTT. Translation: CASSSDRGLNTGELFF.

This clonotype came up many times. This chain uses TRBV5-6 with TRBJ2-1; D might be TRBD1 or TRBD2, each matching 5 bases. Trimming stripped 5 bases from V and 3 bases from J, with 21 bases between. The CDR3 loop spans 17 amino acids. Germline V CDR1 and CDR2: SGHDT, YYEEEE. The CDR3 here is CASSAAPGRKDYNEQFF. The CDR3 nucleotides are TGTGCCAGCAGTGCGGCACCGGGACGCAAAGACTACAATGAGCAGTTCTTC.

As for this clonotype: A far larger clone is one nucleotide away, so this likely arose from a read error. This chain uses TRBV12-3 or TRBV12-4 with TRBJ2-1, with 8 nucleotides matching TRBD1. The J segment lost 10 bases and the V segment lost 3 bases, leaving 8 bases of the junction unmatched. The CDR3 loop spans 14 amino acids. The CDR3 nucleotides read TGTGCCAGCAGTTTGACAGGGGCGTCCTACGAGCAGTTCTTC. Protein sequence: CASSLTGASYEQFF.

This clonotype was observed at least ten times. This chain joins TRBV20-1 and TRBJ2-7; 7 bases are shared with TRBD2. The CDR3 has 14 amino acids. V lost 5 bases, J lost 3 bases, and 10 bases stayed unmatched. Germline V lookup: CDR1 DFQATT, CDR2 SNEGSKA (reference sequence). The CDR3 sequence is CSAEAQRGYYEQYF. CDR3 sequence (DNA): TGCAGTGCTGAAGCCCAGCGGGGATACTACGAGCAGTACTTC.

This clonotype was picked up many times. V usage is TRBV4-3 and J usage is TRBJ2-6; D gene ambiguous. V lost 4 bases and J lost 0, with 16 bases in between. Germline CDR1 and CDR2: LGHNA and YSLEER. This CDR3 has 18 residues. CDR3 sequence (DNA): TGCGCCAGCAGCCCCGACACTACTGCCCTCTCTGGGGCCAACGTCCTGACTTTC. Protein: CASSPDTTALSGANVLTF.

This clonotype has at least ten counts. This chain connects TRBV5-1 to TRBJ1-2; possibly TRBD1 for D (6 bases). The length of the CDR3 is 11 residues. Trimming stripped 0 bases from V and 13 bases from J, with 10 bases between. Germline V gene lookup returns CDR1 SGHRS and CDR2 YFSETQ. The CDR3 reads CASSLADRTTF. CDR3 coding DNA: TGCGCCAGCAGCTTGGCGGACAGAACCACCTTC.

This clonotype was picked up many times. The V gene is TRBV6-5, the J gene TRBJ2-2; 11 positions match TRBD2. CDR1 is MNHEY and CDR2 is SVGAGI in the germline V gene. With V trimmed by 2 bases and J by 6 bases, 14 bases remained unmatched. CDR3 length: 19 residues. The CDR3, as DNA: TGTGCCAGCAGTTACCGGACATCTTATAGCGGGAGGGATGCCGGGGAGCTGTTTTTT. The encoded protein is CASSYRTSYSGRDAGELFF.

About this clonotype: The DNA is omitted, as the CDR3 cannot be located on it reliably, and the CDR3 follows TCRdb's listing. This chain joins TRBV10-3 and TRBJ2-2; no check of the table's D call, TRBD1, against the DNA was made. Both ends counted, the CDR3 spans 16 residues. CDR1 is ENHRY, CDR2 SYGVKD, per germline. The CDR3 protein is CAADQGQQNTGELFFF.

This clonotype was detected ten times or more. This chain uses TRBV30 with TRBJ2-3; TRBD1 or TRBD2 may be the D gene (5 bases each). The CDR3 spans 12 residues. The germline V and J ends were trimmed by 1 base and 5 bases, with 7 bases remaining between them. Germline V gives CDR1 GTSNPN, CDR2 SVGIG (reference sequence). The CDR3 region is CAWSERGDTQYF. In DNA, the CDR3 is TGTGCCTGGAGTGAGAGGGGAGATACGCAGTATTTT.

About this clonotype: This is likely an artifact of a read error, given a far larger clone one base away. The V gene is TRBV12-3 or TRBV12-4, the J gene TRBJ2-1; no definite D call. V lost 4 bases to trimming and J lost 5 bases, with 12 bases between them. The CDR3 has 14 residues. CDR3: CASSYLGVDNEQFF. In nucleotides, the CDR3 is TGTGCCAGCAGTTACTTGGGCGTAGACAATGAGCAGTTCTTC.

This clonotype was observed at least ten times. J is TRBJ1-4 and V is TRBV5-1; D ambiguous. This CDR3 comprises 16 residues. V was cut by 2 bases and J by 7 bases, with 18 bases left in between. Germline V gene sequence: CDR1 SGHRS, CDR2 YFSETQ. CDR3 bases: TGCGCCAGCAGCTTAAATACTGGAGGTACGGGTGAAAAACTGTTTTTT. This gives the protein CASSLNTGGTGEKLFF.